One and the same sample provided the 21 T cell receptor beta chains below, sequenced in a study of cytomegalovirus exposure and HLA in healthy donors. Generated by immunoSEQ multiplex PCR, the TCRdb table keeps only in-frame clones and is missing some. In the table there are fewer than 350,000 clones, roughly 90% of which are singletons. The material sequenced was PBMCs. All receptors derive from a woman between 18 and 30 years old in good health and CMV-seronegative.

This chain joins TRBV12-5 and TRBJ2-7, with a weak D call TRBD2 (5 bases). V was clipped by 7 bases and J by 2 bases, with 18 bases between them. The CDR3 has 15 amino acids. Germline CDR1 LGHNT, CDR2 FRNRAP. For the CDR3, the DNA is TGTGCTAGTGACGTCGGGGTGGCGGGCCCCTACGAGCAGTACTTC. It specifies CASDVGVAGPYEQYF. Combining the CDR3 with reference TRBV12-5 and TRBJ2-7 gives the whole variable domain DARVTQTPRHKVTEMGQEVTMRCQPILGHNTVFWYRQTMMQGLELLAYFRNRAPLDDSGMPKDRFSAEMPDATLATLKIQPSEPRDSAVYFCASDVGVAGPYEQYFGPGTRLTVT.

A single count supports this clone. This sequence joins TRBV7-9 and TRBJ2-1; D is perhaps TRBD1 (6 bases). Germline V gene sequence: CDR1 SEHNR, CDR2 FQNEAQ (reference sequence). This CDR3 contains 16 residues. The V end lost 4 bases, the J end lost 5 bases, and 18 bases lay between the germline ends. The CDR3: CASSSTSGVKDNEQFF. CDR3 nucleotides: TGTGCCAGCAGCTCCACGTCAGGGGTAAAAGACAATGAGCAGTTCTTC.

V and J are TRBV5-6 and TRBJ1-1; D perhaps matches TRBD1 (5 bases). This CDR3 has 15 residues. Germline values: CDR1 SGHDT, CDR2 YYEEEE. V lost 4 bases and J 0 bases, leaving 13 bases between the germline ends. The CDR3 coding sequence is TGTGCCAGCAGCCGAGAGACAGTCATGAACACTGAAGCTTTCTTT. It codes for CASSRETVMNTEAFF.

The genes are TRBV9 and TRBJ2-3; 7 nucleotides line up with TRBD1. Germline CDR1 reads SGDLS; CDR2 reads YYNGEE. After removal of 4 bases from V and 3 bases from J, the junction contained 8 bases not matched to a gene. CDR3 length equals 15 residues. CDR3 DNA: TGTGCCAGCAGCCCCACAGGGGAAGGTACAGATACGCAGTATTTT. Protein product: CASSPTGEGTDTQYF.

The V gene is TRBV2, the J gene TRBJ1-1, with D maybe TRBD1 (6 bases). This CDR3 is 16 amino acids long. With 5 bases removed from V and 4 bases from J, the gap between germline ends came to 20 bases. Germline CDR1 and CDR2: SNHLY and FYNNEI. CDR3 in amino acids: CASSKWDTSTSTEAFF. The CDR3 bases are TGTGCCAGCAGTAAATGGGACACCTCAACAAGCACTGAAGCTTTCTTT.

This sequence joins TRBV4-3 and TRBJ2-1, with D maybe TRBD2 (5 bases). The CDR3 length is 16 residues. Trimming removed 0 bases from V and 6 bases from J, with 15 bases in between. Germline CDR1 is LGHNA and CDR2 is YSLEER. Here the CDR3 reads CASSQDRGSRLNEQFF. In DNA, the CDR3 is TGCGCCAGCAGCCAAGACAGAGGGAGTCGTCTCAATGAGCAGTTCTTC.

This clone was seen just once. The J gene is TRBJ1-5, the V gene TRBV28, with 9 bases that match TRBD1. The trim removed 6 bases at V and 6 bases at J, leaving 6 bases unmatched. The germline CDR1 and CDR2 sequences are MDHEN and SYDVKM. The CDR3 runs to 14 residues. The CDR3 sequence: CASRRTGESQPQHF. The DNA for the CDR3 is TGTGCCAGCAGGAGGACAGGGGAGAGTCAGCCCCAGCATTTT.

CDR3 protein: CASSESAVGYEQFF. DNA of the CDR3: TGTGCCAGCAGTGAAAGCGCCGTTGGCTATGAGCAGTTCTTC. The chain is built from TRBV2 and TRBJ2-1; D unclear. Trimming stripped 2 bases from V and 8 bases from J, with 13 bases between. Germline V CDR1 and CDR2: SNHLY, FYNNEI. This CDR3 region has 14 residues.

The table lists this clone with a count of one. V gene TRBV6-5 combines with J gene TRBJ1-6; TRBD1 is a possible D gene (6 bases). There are 15 residues in the CDR3. Germline V gene data show CDR1 as MNHEY and CDR2 as SVGAGI. Trimming took off 0 bases at V and 7 bases at J, with 10 bases between the two ends. As DNA, the CDR3 is TGTGCCAGCAGTTACTCGAGACAGGACAATTCACCCCTCCACTTT. This gives the protein CASSYSRQDNSPLHF.

The chain joins TRBV9 to TRBJ2-2; TRBD2 is a possible D gene (5 bases). Trimming stripped 6 bases from V and 5 bases from J, with 14 bases between. The CDR3 sequence is 14 residues long. Germline lookup yields CDR1 SGDLS and CDR2 YYNGEE. The CDR3 DNA follows: TGTGCCAGCAAAAGAGGGTCTGGGACCGGGGAGCTGTTTTTT. Residues: CASKRGSGTGELFF.

The chain uses TRBV27 and TRBJ2-7, with D possibly matching TRBD2 (7 bases). Trimming removed 6 bases at V and 2 bases at J, with 20 bases between. CDR3 length: 16 residues. CDR1 and CDR2 from the germline V gene are MNHEY and SMNVEV (reference sequence). The CDR3 here is CASRPGQRGRTYEQYF. CDR3 nucleotides: TGTGCCAGCAGACCTGGACAGCGGGGACGAACCTACGAGCAGTACTTC.

This chain uses TRBV9 with TRBJ2-3; D possibly corresponds to TRBD2 (5 bases). Germline lookup yields CDR1 SGDLS and CDR2 YYNGEE. V was shortened by 0 bases and J by 2 bases, with 13 bases between the two germline ends. The length of the CDR3 is 16 residues. The CDR3 nucleotides are TGTGCCAGCAGCGTAGGTGCGGGCCGATACACAGATACGCAGTATTTT. Residues: CASSVGAGRYTDTQYF.

This rearrangement joins TRBV7-2 to TRBJ2-7, with 8 bases fitting TRBD2. V lost 4 bases to trimming and J lost 0 bases; unmatched junction nucleotides: 8. From germline, CDR1 is SGHTA and CDR2 FQGNSA. The CDR3 contains 16 residues. CDR3 protein: CASSSAGGGISYEQYF. CDR3 sequence (DNA): TGTGCCAGCAGCTCGGCGGGGGGCGGGATCTCCTACGAGCAGTACTTC. Variable domain in full (rest from reference TRBV7-2 and TRBJ2-7): GAGVSQSPSNKVTEKGKDVELRCDPISGHTALYWYRQSLGQGLEFLIYFQGNSAPDKSGLPSDRFSAERTGGSVSTLTIQRTQQEDSAVYLCASSSAGGGISYEQYFGPGTRLTVT.

The chain employs TRBV6-1 and TRBJ1-2; D is unresolved. CDR3 length equals 13 residues. V was cut by 2 bases and J by 8 bases, with 12 bases left in between. Germline CDR1 reads MNHNS; CDR2 reads SASEGT. The CDR3 spells CASSETPGFGYTF. CDR3 nucleotides: TGTGCCAGCAGTGAAACCCCAGGATTCGGCTACACCTTC.

The rearrangement uses TRBV5-1 and TRBJ2-4; 9 bases map to TRBD1. Trimming removed 2 bases from V and 7 bases from J; junction bases left unmatched: 7. Germline loops: CDR1 SGHRS, CDR2 YFSETQ. The CDR3 sequence is 15 residues long. Here the CDR3 DNA reads TGCGCCAGCAGCTTAGACAGGGGGAGTGGGAACATTCAGTACTTC. This encodes CASSLDRGSGNIQYF.

This chain uses TRBV27 with TRBJ2-3; D is uncertain. V gave up 5 bases and J gave up 6 bases, with 9 bases separating them. CDR1 is MNHEY, CDR2 SMNVEV, per germline (reference sequence). This CDR3 comprises 12 residues. The CDR3 nucleotides read TGTGCCAGCAGTAGGTTCGGGGATACGCAGTATTTT. Translation: CASSRFGDTQYF.

CDR3 protein: CASSQVGRNTGELFF. The CDR3 DNA reads TGTGCCAGCAGCCAAGTGGGGCGGAACACCGGGGAGCTGTTTTTT. The genes are TRBV14 and TRBJ2-2; D possibly corresponds to TRBD1 (5 bases). CDR1 SGHDN and CDR2 FVKESK come from the germline V gene. V was pared by 1 base and J by 1 base, with 7 bases between. The CDR3 is made up of 15 amino acids.

The chain recombines TRBV7-2 with TRBJ1-2; the match to TRBD1 covers 8 bases. Germline assignment: CDR1 SGHTA and CDR2 FQGNSA. Losses at the gene ends were 5 bases for V and 6 bases for J; bases not matched to a gene: 5. The CDR3 runs to 13 residues. CDR3 sequence: CASSHRGGNGYTF. CDR3 in DNA: TGTGCCAGCAGCCACAGGGGGGGGAATGGCTACACCTTC.

The chain recombines TRBV5-1 with TRBJ1-1, with TRBD1 matching over 7 bases. Germline V gene sequence: CDR1 SGHRS, CDR2 YFSETQ. The CDR3 length is 14 residues. After removal of 3 bases from V and 2 bases from J, the junction contained 4 bases not matched to a gene. The CDR3 region is CASSSGGINTEAFF. In nucleotides, the CDR3 is TGCGCCAGCAGCTCAGGGGGAATCAACACTGAAGCTTTCTTT.

The genes are TRBV7-9 and TRBJ2-1; 11 nucleotides align to TRBD2. V trimming: 3 bases; J trimming: 5 bases; junction bases outside the gene matches: 6. The CDR3 runs 16 residues. Germline V lookup: CDR1 SEHNR, CDR2 FQNEAQ (reference sequence). The CDR3 sequence: CASSLTSGKRHNEQFF. The DNA of the CDR3 is TGTGCCAGCAGCTTGACTAGCGGGAAAAGGCACAATGAGCAGTTCTTC. The variable domain in full, completed from reference TRBV7-9 and TRBJ2-1, reads DTGVSQNPRHKITKRGQNVTFRCDPISEHNRLYWYRQTLGQGPEFLTYFQNEAQLEKSRLLSDRFSAERPKGSFSTLEIQRTEQGDSAMYLCASSLTSGKRHNEQFFGPGTRLTVL.

The chain is built from TRBV5-1 and TRBJ2-7, with TRBD1 identical over 9 bases. CDR1 is SGHRS and CDR2 is YFSETQ in the germline V gene. V gave up 3 bases and J gave up 2 bases; unmatched junction bases: 3. There are 14 residues in the CDR3. This chain's CDR3 is CASSWRQGAYEQYF. The CDR3 DNA is TGCGCCAGCAGCTGGCGACAGGGGGCCTACGAGCAGTACTTC.